This TCR beta chain was found in a study of T-cell memory formation after mild COVID-19. At the level of the study: TCR clusters showed largely donor specificity.

Study observations and caveats: Nothing showed for sure that second-wave clones peaking on day 37 were SARS-CoV-2 specific. Contracting clones localized mainly to CM and EM when CD4+ and mainly to EMRA when CD8+.

The TCR alpha and TCR beta cDNA libraries, bearing sample barcodes and UMIs, were generated by 5'RACE using constant-segment primers. A single record per CDR3 protein comes from TCRdb applying MiXCR to the 5' RACE reads. The sample has about 560,000 distinct CDR3 sequences, less than 25% seen once. This clonotype occurred a few times. Its cognate antigen is unknown. The CDR3 runs 14 residues. Germline CDR1 and CDR2: MRHNA and SNTAGT. Trimming took 2 bases from V and 4 from J; bases not matched to a gene: 3. What was sequenced was PBMCs or a T cell subset sorted from them (not recorded which). The genes are TRBV6-4 and TRBJ2-3; the match to TRBD2 covers 7 bases. This sequence was found in an adult woman who had mild COVID-19 (a few samples of this study predate the infection). Cell type and time point are not known. DNA for the CDR3: TGTGCCAGCAGTGACATAAGCGGGGCAGATACGCAGTATTTT. This codes for CASSDISGADTQYF.